The 29 T cell receptor beta chains in this list originate from one sample, sequenced in a study of T cells in tuberculosis. Produced via immunoSEQ multiplex PCR; TCRdb's table is partial and in-frame only. The repertoire holds around 60,000 clones, roughly 79% seen once, with roughly 12% in the top ten. Sorting used thawed, overnight-rested PBMC stained with anti-CD3, a viability dye and GMM-loaded CD1B tetramer. CD1B tetramers were loaded with Rhodococcus equi-derived C32 glucose monomycolate. Sequenced: CD1b-GMM tetramer-negative cells sorted from PBMCs. These receptors originate from an adult woman with latent tuberculosis.

This clone is a singleton in its sample. The sample has other DNA sequences that encode this CDR3 too. V is TRBV27 and J is TRBJ1-5; 7 bases line up with TRBD1. Unmatched junction bases numbered 3, after V lost 5 bases and J lost 2 bases. The CDR3 sequence is 14 residues long. Germline assignment: CDR1 MNHEY and CDR2 SMNVEV (reference sequence). CDR3 sequence reads: CASSVTGGNQPQHF. The CDR3 bases are TGTGCCAGCAGTGTTACAGGGGGCAATCAGCCCCAGCATTTT.

This chain connects TRBV18 to TRBJ2-1; D may be TRBD1 (5 bases). V lost 5 bases, J lost 1 base, and 9 bases lay in between. CDR3 size: 14 residues. The germline CDR1 and CDR2 sequences are KGHSH and LQKENI. Written as DNA, the CDR3 is TGTGCCAGCTCATCCAGGGAATCCTACAATGAGCAGTTCTTC. This encodes CASSSRESYNEQFF.

DNA of the CDR3: TGTGCCGGTAGACAGGGCTACGAGCAGTACTTC. Amino acids: CAGRQGYEQYF. The chain links TRBV2 to TRBJ2-7, with 7 bases identical to TRBD1. J lost 3 bases, V lost 11 bases, and 4 bases had no gene match. The CDR3 covers 11 residues. Germline CDR1 SNHLY, CDR2 FYNNEI.

This clone was recorded only once. The chain combines TRBV6-5 with TRBJ2-3, with 9 bases aligning to TRBD1. The CDR3 length is 14 residues. Trimming cost V 4 bases and J 5 bases; bases outside gene matches: 4. Germline assignment: CDR1 MNHEY and CDR2 SVGAGI. CDR3 sequence (DNA): TGTGCCAGCAGTTCCTGGACAGGGGTAGATACGCAGTATTTT. This translates into CASSSWTGVDTQYF.

This clone occurred a few times. The rearrangement links TRBV2 to TRBJ2-3; 12 positions match TRBD2. Trimming at V came to 4 bases and at J to 0 bases, leaving 17 bases not matched to a gene. Germline V gene lookup returns CDR1 SNHLY and CDR2 FYNNEI. This CDR3 contains 21 residues. CDR3 sequence: CASSGDLLAGGPGLSTDTQYF. DNA for the CDR3: TGTGCCAGCAGTGGGGACCTGCTAGCGGGAGGGCCGGGCCTTAGCACAGATACGCAGTATTTT.

V gene TRBV7-3 combines with J gene TRBJ2-3; a possible D gene is TRBD2 (6 bases). The V gene's germline CDR1 is SGHTA and CDR2 FQGTGA. V lost 3 bases to trimming and J lost 4 bases, with 14 bases between them. This CDR3 comprises 15 residues. In nucleotides, the CDR3 is TGTGCCAGCAGCTTGCCGGGTCGGGAGTCAGATACGCAGTATTTT. This codes for CASSLPGRESDTQYF. Full variable domain (rest looked up from reference TRBV7-3 and TRBJ2-3): GAGVSQTPSNKVTEKGKYVELRCDPISGHTALYWYRQSLGQGPEFLIYFQGTGAADDSGLPNDRFFAVRPEGSVSTLKIQRTERGDSAVYLCASSLPGRESDTQYFGPGTRLTVL.

The chain uses TRBV5-4 and TRBJ2-1; D is uncertain. The CDR3 has 14 amino acids. Germline loops: CDR1 SGHNT, CDR2 YYREEE (reference sequence). Between the trimmed V and J ends, which lost 4 bases and 0 bases, there was a span of 8 bases. The CDR3 DNA sequence: TGTGCCAGCAGCCCTCGGTCCTCCTACAATGAGCAGTTCTTC. Translated, it gives CASSPRSSYNEQFF. The entire variable domain, with the rest obtained from reference TRBV5-4 and TRBJ2-1, is as follows: ETGVTQSPTHLIKTRGQQVTLRCSSQSGHNTVSWYQQALGQGPQFIFQYYREEENGRGNFPPRFSGLQFPNYSSELNVNALELDDSALYLCASSPRSSYNEQFFGPGTRLTVL.

In nucleotides, the CDR3 is TGTGCCAGCACCCTGGGCCCACCCTCCTACGAGCAGTACTTC. This codes for CASTLGPPSYEQYF. The genes are TRBV28 and TRBJ2-7, with D unclear. Trimming stripped 7 bases from V and 0 bases from J, with 13 bases between. CDR3 length: 14 amino acids. CDR1 and CDR2 (germline): MDHEN, SYDVKM. Combining the CDR3 with reference TRBV28 and TRBJ2-7 gives the whole variable domain DVKVTQSSRYLVKRTGEKVFLECVQDMDHENMFWYRQDPGLGLRLIYFSYDVKMKEKGDIPEGYSVSREKKERFSLILESASTNQTSMYLCASTLGPPSYEQYFGPGTRLTVT.

The chain uses TRBV27 and TRBJ1-6, with D possibly TRBD1 on 6 matching bases. Trimming shortened V by 6 bases and J by 12 bases, and 24 bases separated the two germline ends. The CDR3 runs to 16 residues. The germline gives CDR1 MNHEY, CDR2 SMNVEV (reference sequence). The CDR3 spells CASRAGTSGLRIPLHF. DNA for the CDR3: TGTGCCAGCAGAGCCGGGACATCGGGCCTGAGAATACCCCTCCACTTT.

This clone appeared a few times. The chain carries TRBV28 and TRBJ2-2; D ambiguous. Between the trimmed V and J ends, which lost 7 bases and 5 bases, there was a span of 11 bases. Looked up from germline, CDR1 is MDHEN and CDR2 is SYDVKM. The CDR3 totals 13 residues. Here the CDR3 reads CASKSASTGELFF. The CDR3 DNA sequence: TGTGCCAGCAAGAGCGCGTCGACCGGGGAGCTGTTTTTT.

This clone was detected only a few times. The chain has TRBV9 and TRBJ1-6; no reliable D call. This CDR3 is built from 15 residues. V gave up 0 bases and J gave up 8 bases, with 12 bases separating them. Looked up from germline, CDR1 is SGDLS and CDR2 is YYNGEE. Here the CDR3 DNA reads TGTGCCAGCAGCGTAGCTTGGGAGTCAGATTCACCCCTCCACTTT. Translating it yields CASSVAWESDSPLHF.

This chain joins TRBV5-8 and TRBJ2-3; D might be TRBD1 (6 bases). V was cut by 6 bases and J by 2 bases, with 16 bases left in between. Germline V gives CDR1 SGHTS, CDR2 YDEGEE. The CDR3 length is 15 residues. CDR3 loop: CASTDRQVHTDTQYF. Written as DNA, the CDR3 is TGTGCCAGCACCGATAGACAGGTCCACACAGATACGCAGTATTTT.

This chain uses TRBV9 with TRBJ2-3; D uncertain. V dropped 4 bases and J dropped 0 bases, with 12 bases sitting between them. The CDR3 is made up of 15 amino acids. Germline V lookup: CDR1 SGDLS, CDR2 YYNGEE. This CDR3 is CASSSSVSSTDTQYF. The DNA of the CDR3 is TGTGCCAGCAGCTCAAGCGTTTCTAGCACAGATACGCAGTATTTT.

This chain connects TRBV28 to TRBJ1-2; D unresolved. Germline V gives CDR1 MDHEN, CDR2 SYDVKM. V was cut by 6 bases and J by 7 bases, with 15 bases left in between. CDR3 length: 13 residues. This CDR3 reads CASSSGFLGGYTF. CDR3 nucleotides: TGTGCCAGCAGCTCAGGATTCTTAGGTGGCTACACCTTC.

CDR3 nucleotides: TGTGCCAGCAGCATAACAGGGACAGCGAGGGAAGCTTTCTTT. It is translated as CASSITGTAREAFF. The chain employs TRBV7-2 and TRBJ1-1; 7 bases fit TRBD1. V lost 5 bases and J lost 8; bases outside the gene matches: 11. Germline lookup yields CDR1 SGHTA and CDR2 FQGNSA. The CDR3 totals 14 residues.

This chain uses TRBV27 with TRBJ1-1, with D possibly TRBD1 on 6 matching bases. The CDR3 is made up of 14 amino acids. Trimming took off 6 bases at V and 5 bases at J, with 16 bases between the two ends. Germline CDR1 MNHEY, CDR2 SMNVEV (reference sequence). The CDR3 sequence: CASRLQGIGTEAFF. The DNA for the CDR3 is TGTGCCAGCAGACTACAGGGTATCGGAACTGAAGCTTTCTTT.

This clone has only a few counts. The genes are TRBV19 and TRBJ1-2, with a tentative D call TRBD1 (6 bases). CDR1 is LNHDA and CDR2 is SQIVND in the germline V gene (reference sequence). The CDR3 extends over 13 amino acids. Trimming took off 6 bases at V and 2 bases at J, with 10 bases between the two ends. The CDR3 here is CASSPGTNYGYTF. CDR3 bases: TGTGCCAGTAGCCCCGGGACAAACTATGGCTACACCTTC.

The chain links TRBV11-3 to TRBJ2-2; 11 bases align to TRBD1. Germline V lookup: CDR1 SGHNT, CDR2 YENEEA. The ends lost 5 bases at V and 4 bases at J; junction bases unmatched: 3. This CDR3 has 15 amino acids. Here the CDR3 reads CASSRGTGGTGELFF. DNA of the CDR3: TGTGCCAGCAGCCGGGGGACAGGGGGCACCGGGGAGCTGTTTTTT.

In its sample, this clone was seen a few times. The V gene is TRBV27, the J gene TRBJ2-7; 7 nucleotides line up with TRBD1. Germline CDR1 reads MNHEY; CDR2 reads SMNVEV (reference sequence). The CDR3 covers 14 residues. J was trimmed by 2 bases and V by 4 bases; bases with no gene match: 5. The CDR3 DNA sequence: TGTGCCAGCAGTTACGGACAGGCTCCCTACGAGCAGTACTTC. Translated: CASSYGQAPYEQYF.

This clone was seen once. The gene calls are TRBV28 and TRBJ2-6; no clear D gene. The CDR3 spans 14 residues. Trimming took 6 bases from V and 0 from J, leaving 6 bases between them. Per germline, CDR1 MDHEN and CDR2 SYDVKM. The CDR3 coding sequence is TGTGCCAGCAGCCCGCGCTCTGGGGCCAACGTCCTGACTTTC. Residues: CASSPRSGANVLTF.

This rearrangement joins TRBV7-8 to TRBJ2-7, with 7 bases matching TRBD2. V shed 4 bases and J 1 base; nucleotides not matched to a gene: 16. This CDR3 has 18 residues. The germline V gene encodes CDR1 SGHVS and CDR2 FQNEAQ. CDR3 amino acids: CASSSPPLGGKWSYEQYF. The DNA of the CDR3 is TGTGCCAGCAGCTCCCCTCCCCTCGGGGGGAAGTGGTCCTACGAGCAGTACTTC.

This chain uses TRBV4-1 with TRBJ1-1, with 7 bases identical to TRBD1. The CDR3 totals 17 residues. Losses at the gene ends were 1 base for V and 0 bases for J; bases not matched to a gene: 8. Germline V gene sequence: CDR1 MGHRA, CDR2 YSYEKL. DNA for the CDR3: TGCGCCAGCAGCCAAGGGGGACAGTTTTTCATGAACACTGAAGCTTTCTTT. Translation: CASSQGGQFFMNTEAFF.

V usage is TRBV18 and J usage is TRBJ2-5; the match to TRBD1 covers 9 bases. V was clipped by 4 bases and J by 1 base; unmatched bases: 7. The germline CDR1 and CDR2 sequences are KGHSH and LQKENI. This CDR3 is 16 amino acids long. CDR3 DNA: TGTGCCAGCTCACTGATGACAGGGGGAAGCCAAGAGACCCAGTACTTC. Protein: CASSLMTGGSQETQYF.

V and J are TRBV4-1 and TRBJ1-2, with a weak D call TRBD1 (6 bases). CDR3 size: 20 residues. CDR1 is MGHRA, CDR2 YSYEKL, per germline. Trimming stripped 0 bases from V and 2 bases from J, with 25 bases between. CDR3 in amino acids: CASSQDLVGGGRLANYGYTF. DNA of the CDR3: TGCGCCAGCAGCCAAGATCTTGTTGGGGGGGGCAGGTTGGCGAACTATGGCTACACCTTC.

J is TRBJ2-3 and V is TRBV5-1, with D possibly TRBD2 on 5 matching bases. Deletions cut 4 bases from V and 8 bases from J, with 14 bases between. This CDR3 comprises 13 residues. CDR1 SGHRS and CDR2 YFSETQ come from the germline V gene. Here the CDR3 reads CASSTGPSGTQYF. In DNA, the CDR3 is TGCGCCAGCAGCACTGGACCCAGCGGTACGCAGTATTTT.

The rearrangement links TRBV4-3 to TRBJ2-3, with TRBD2 identical over 12 bases. CDR3 length equals 18 residues. Germline CDR1 is LGHNA and CDR2 is YSLEER. V gave up 3 bases and J gave up 9 bases; unmatched junction bases: 16. DNA of the CDR3: TGCGCCAGCAGCCATCTCCCCCCCGGACTAGCGGGATTATTGACGCAGTATTTT. Translation gives CASSHLPPGLAGLLTQYF.

J is TRBJ1-2 and V is TRBV4-2; D gene unclear. CDR3 length: 16 amino acids. The V gene lost 3 bases and the J gene lost 3 bases, with 17 bases spanning the gap. CDR1 is LGHNA, CDR2 YNFKEQ, per germline. CDR3 region: CASSQTRREVDYGYTF. DNA of the CDR3: TGTGCCAGCAGCCAGACACGAAGGGAGGTGGACTATGGCTACACCTTC.

This clone has more than one count but fewer than ten. The V and J genes are TRBV11-2 and TRBJ1-4; 8 nucleotides line up with TRBD1. The CDR3 extends over 14 amino acids. J gave up 6 bases and V 5 bases, and 5 bases lay outside the gene matches. Germline CDR1 and CDR2: SGHAT and FQNNGV. The CDR3 spells CASSPDRVYEKLFF. The CDR3 DNA reads TGTGCCAGCAGCCCGGACAGGGTATATGAAAAACTGTTTTTT.

This chain uses TRBV6-6 with TRBJ1-2; D is uncertain. Germline V lookup: CDR1 MNHNY, CDR2 SVGAGI (reference sequence). V was trimmed by 6 bases and J by 7 bases, leaving 9 bases between them. The CDR3 is 11 amino acids. Here the CDR3 DNA reads TGTGCCAGCAGCGACACCGTTGGCTACACCTTC. It yields the protein CASSDTVGYTF.